The 23 T cell receptor beta chains in this list originate from one sample, sequenced in a study of T cell clonality in common variable immunodeficiency. The table came from immunoSEQ multiplex PCR; TCRdb's copy has only in-frame clones and leaves some out. This sample carries approximately 20,000 clones, none of them present only once. Antigens of these TCRs are unknown. The study's findings and limits: Fewer deletions and N-nucleotide insertions were reportedly seen in common variable immunodeficiency TCR beta sequences.

The specimen sequenced was peripheral blood mononuclear cells. The receptors here all came from a human donor with common variable immunodeficiency.

By proportion, this clone is medium-sized. The read terminates 3 residues ahead of where the CDR3 ends, so the germline J gene completes it. The chain recombines TRBV6-2 or TRBV6-3 with TRBJ1-1; D possibly corresponds to TRBD1 (6 bases). Between the trimmed V and J ends, which lost 2 bases and 1 base, there was a span of 11 bases. Looked up from germline, CDR1 is MNHEY and CDR2 is SVGEGT. CDR3 size: 15 residues. CDR3 residues: CASSYGGTSNTEAFF. The covered CDR3 bases are TGTGCCAGCAGTTACGGTGGGACATCGAACACTGAA.

A few counts support this clone. The read comes to an end 3 residues before the CDR3 does, leaving the germline J gene to fill in the end. The chain recombines TRBV7-2 with TRBJ1-1; no clear D. Per germline, CDR1 SGHTA and CDR2 FQGNSA. The CDR3 covers 14 residues. Trimming stripped 0 bases from V and 1 base from J, with 6 bases between. Incomplete CDR3 DNA: TGTGCCAGCAGCTTAGCTGCGGGGAACACTGAA. Translation: CASSLAAGNTE. The CDR3 in its entirety is CASSLAAGNTEAFF.

This clone has a count of ten or more. The sequenced fragment ends 3 residues before the CDR3 boundary, so the rest is inferred from the germline J gene. The rearrangement links TRBV5-1 to TRBJ2-4; D not certain. Between the trimmed V and J ends, which lost 1 base and 0 bases, there was a span of 5 bases. The CDR3 runs to 14 residues. Germline assignment: CDR1 SGHRS and CDR2 YFSETQ. CDR3 DNA (partial): TGCGCCAGCAGCTTGTCCCTAGCCAAAAACATT. It translates to CASSLSLAKNI. The CDR3 in full is CASSLSLAKNIQYF.

Notes on this clone: The read halts 3 residues ahead of the CDR3 end, with the missing end drawn from the germline J gene. The chain uses TRBV6-2 or TRBV6-3 and TRBJ2-7, with 8 positions matching TRBD2. Germline CDR1 and CDR2: MNHEY and SVGEGT. This CDR3 has 12 residues. Trimming took 9 bases from V and 3 from J; bases not matched to a gene: 4. Here the CDR3 reads CASSGNIYEQYF. The DNA read from the CDR3 is TGTGCCAGTAGCGGGAACATCTACGAG.

This clone was picked up a small number of times. Read coverage stops 3 residues before the CDR3 terminus; the germline J gene supplies the remainder. The J gene is TRBJ2-1, the V gene TRBV18; 12 nucleotides agree with TRBD1. V shed 3 bases and J 9 bases; nucleotides not matched to a gene: 3. The CDR3 sequence is 14 residues long. Germline assignment: CDR1 KGHSH and CDR2 LQKENI. The CDR3 loop reads CASSPGQGAGEQFF. CDR3 bases read: TGTGCCAGCTCACCGGGACAGGGGGCCGGTGAG.

Only a few counts were recorded for this clone. With the read ending 3 residues before the CDR3 end, the germline J gene is used to fill in that end. The V and J genes are TRBV19 and TRBJ1-2, with 7 bases matching TRBD1. From germline, CDR1 is LNHDA and CDR2 SQIVND (reference sequence). J gave up 6 bases and V 9 bases, and 7 bases lay outside the gene matches. This CDR3 has 12 amino acids. The DNA read from the CDR3 is TGTGCCAGCACCGACAGGGCTAATGGC. Protein sequence: CASTDRANG. The CDR3 reads in full as CASTDRANGYTF.

This clone was found a few times. Read data end 3 residues before the CDR3 end; the end is taken from the germline J gene. This chain joins TRBV19 and TRBJ1-2; D ambiguous. The CDR3 is 16 residues long. Trimming shortened V by 6 bases and J by 1 base, and 18 bases separated the two germline ends. CDR1 is LNHDA and CDR2 is SQIVND in the germline V gene (reference sequence). CDR3 DNA, as far as it was read: TGTGCCAGTAGGCCACTCGGTGACACCGATAACTATGGC. Its translation is CASRPLGDTDNYG. The whole CDR3 is CASRPLGDTDNYGYTF.

Ten or more counts support this clone. The DNA ends 3 residues before the CDR3 does, and the rest of the CDR3 is filled in from the germline J gene. The V call is TRBV20-1, the J call TRBJ2-1, with 10 bases identical to TRBD2. V was clipped by 2 bases and J by 0 bases; unmatched bases: 13. From germline, CDR1 is DFQATT and CDR2 SNEGSKA (reference sequence). This CDR3 spans 19 amino acids. The CDR3 sequence is CSARPQLAGSPSSYNEQFF. The CDR3 bases that were read are TGCAGTGCTAGACCCCAACTAGCGGGGTCACCGAGCTCCTACAATGAG.

Comment on this clone: Sequencing ends 3 residues short of the CDR3 end; the germline J gene provides the rest. The rearrangement links TRBV20-1 to TRBJ2-3; 7 bases are shared with TRBD2. The V segment lost 5 bases and the J segment 2 bases; nucleotides outside the gene matches: 13. Per the germline V gene, CDR1 is DFQATT and CDR2 is SNEGSKA (reference sequence). CDR3 size: 16 residues. The part of the CDR3 DNA that was read is TGCAGTGCTTCCCTGGCCGGGACTACCCCCACAGATACG. It yields the protein CSASLAGTTPTDT. The entire CDR3 sequence reads CSASLAGTTPTDTQYF.

This clone has a handful of counts. The read is 3 residues too short to cover the CDR3 end, so that end is filled in from the germline J gene. The chain uses TRBV18 and TRBJ1-1; 8 positions match TRBD1. CDR1 and CDR2 (germline): KGHSH, LQKENI. This CDR3 spans 18 amino acids. After removal of 0 bases from V and 2 bases from J, the junction contained 11 bases not matched to a gene. The CDR3 bases that were read are TGTGCCAGCTCACCACCGGCAGGGGGCATACAAGAAAACACTGAA. Translating it yields CASSPPAGGIQENTE. The full CDR3 reads CASSPPAGGIQENTEAFF.

With regard to this clone: The CDR3 end falls 3 residues outside the read, so it is completed with the germline J gene. V usage is TRBV7-6 and J usage is TRBJ2-7, with TRBD1 matching 10 bases. This CDR3 contains 16 residues. The germline V gene has CDR1 SGHVS and CDR2 FNYEAQ. Trimming took 5 bases from V and 6 from J; bases not matched to a gene: 13. The CDR3 DNA, read in part, is TGTGCCAGCAGCGAATACCACGGGACAGGGGATCGCGAG. The encoded protein is CASSEYHGTGDRE. The full CDR3 protein reads CASSEYHGTGDREQYF.

With respect to this clone: The read ends 3 residues before the CDR3 terminus; that terminus is restored from the germline J gene. This rearrangement joins TRBV13 to TRBJ2-3, with 8 bases identical to TRBD1. The CDR3 loop spans 14 amino acids. Trimming cost V 5 bases and J 5 bases; bases outside gene matches: 6. CDR1 is PRHDT and CDR2 is FYEKMQ in the germline V gene (reference sequence). The CDR3 DNA, read in part, is TGTGCCAGCAGCACAGGACAGGGAGAAGATACG. It specifies CASSTGQGEDT. The complete CDR3 reads CASSTGQGEDTQYF.

A remark on this clone: The DNA ends 3 residues before the CDR3 does, and the rest of the CDR3 is filled in from the germline J gene. This chain connects TRBV6-2 or TRBV6-3 to TRBJ2-5; 10 bases are a match to TRBD2. Per germline, CDR1 MNHEY and CDR2 SVGEGT. With 6 bases clipped from V and 2 bases from J, the junction kept 3 bases outside the gene matches. The CDR3 spans 14 residues. This CDR3 reads CASRPSGGQETQYF. The CDR3 DNA, read in part, is TGTGCCAGCAGGCCTAGCGGGGGACAAGAGACC.

This clone was counted a few times. With the read ending 3 residues before the CDR3 end, the germline J gene is used to fill in that end. The V gene is TRBV5-1, the J gene TRBJ1-5, with D maybe TRBD1 (5 bases). Germline CDR1 SGHRS, CDR2 YFSETQ. This CDR3 comprises 14 residues. Trimming removed 4 bases at V and 6 bases at J, with 14 bases between. Incomplete CDR3 DNA: TGCGCCAGCAGCCCCGGGGGGATCGGTCAGCCC. This codes for CASSPGGIGQP. The complete CDR3 sequence is CASSPGGIGQPQHF.

This clone was detected only a few times. The read ends 3 residues before the CDR3 terminus; that terminus is restored from the germline J gene. The chain combines TRBV30 with TRBJ1-3, with 8 bases aligning to TRBD1. Germline CDR1 is GTSNPN and CDR2 is SVGIG (reference sequence). V shed 0 bases, J shed 0 bases, and the junction held 7 bases outside the gene matches. The CDR3 runs to 17 residues. Here the CDR3 reads CAWSVFRDRNSGNTIYF. The part of the CDR3 DNA that was read is TGTGCCTGGAGTGTCTTCCGGGACAGGAACTCTGGAAACACC.

To note about this clone: From the germline J gene comes the end of the CDR3, since the read stops 3 residues before it. The chain couples TRBV6-2 or TRBV6-3 to TRBJ2-7; 14 bases map to TRBD2. Germline lookup yields CDR1 MNHEY and CDR2 SVGEGT. The CDR3 runs to 15 residues. The V segment lost 6 bases and the J segment 5 bases; nucleotides outside the gene matches: 6. Incomplete CDR3 DNA: TGTGCCAGCAGGGAGACTAGCGGGAGGGGCCACGAG. Protein product: CASRETSGRGHE. The whole CDR3 is CASRETSGRGHEQYF.

This clone showed up just a few times. The read ends 3 residues shy of where the CDR3 ends; the end is completed using the germline J gene. The chain uses TRBV2 and TRBJ2-1, with D unresolved. Germline V CDR1 and CDR2: SNHLY, FYNNEI. The CDR3 runs to 13 residues. V was pared by 6 bases and J by 5 bases, with 11 bases between. The CDR3 bases that were read are TGTGCCAGCAGCCTTTTCTTAAACAATGAG. Translating it yields CASSLFLNNE. The complete CDR3 reads CASSLFLNNEQFF. Together with reference TRBV2 and TRBJ2-1, the CDR3 gives the full variable domain: EPEVTQTPSHQVTQMGQEVILRCVPISNHLYFYWYRQILGQKVEFLVSFYNNEISEKSEIFDDQFSVERPDGSNFTLKIRSTKLEDSAMYFCASSLFLNNEQFFGPGTRLTVL.

The table lists this clone with a few counts. The missing CDR3 end, 3 residues past where the read stops, is filled in from the germline J gene. V and J are TRBV7-6 and TRBJ1-3; the D gene is possibly TRBD1 (6 bases). The germline gives CDR1 SGHVS, CDR2 FNYEAQ. Trimming pared 5 bases from V and 4 bases from J, leaving 15 bases between. There are 15 residues in the CDR3. The part of the CDR3 DNA that was read is TGTGCCAGCAGCCCGATACCCGGGACAGGAAACACC. Its translation: CASSPIPGTGNT. The whole CDR3 sequence reads CASSPIPGTGNTIYF.

The table lists this clone with a few counts. The read falls 3 residues short of the CDR3 end, and the missing part is taken from the germline J gene. The chain joins TRBV7-6 to TRBJ2-7; 8 bases fit TRBD1. The CDR3 totals 15 residues. The V segment lost 1 base and the J segment 6 bases; nucleotides outside the gene matches: 8. Germline CDR1 is SGHVS and CDR2 is FNYEAQ. The part of the CDR3 DNA that was read is TGTGCCAGCAGCTTAGACGGACAGGGAAGTCGCGAG. Translated, it gives CASSLDGQGSRE. The whole CDR3 protein reads CASSLDGQGSREQYF.

This clone was recorded a few times. The observed sequence ends 3 residues before the CDR3 terminus, with the missing tail filled in from the germline J gene. The V gene is TRBV7-8, the J gene TRBJ2-1; 10 nucleotides align to TRBD2. This CDR3 has 15 residues. The V segment lost 5 bases and the J segment 5 bases; nucleotides outside the gene matches: 6. Germline V gene sequence: CDR1 SGHVS, CDR2 FQNEAQ. The CDR3 reads CASSLIAGGDNEQFF. The CDR3 DNA, read in part, is TGTGCCAGCAGCCTTATAGCGGGGGGAGACAATGAG.

This clone was detected ten times or more. From the germline J gene comes the end of the CDR3, since the read stops 3 residues before it. This chain links TRBV20-1 with TRBJ2-4; tentative D call: TRBD2 (6 bases). The CDR3 is made up of 15 amino acids. The germline CDR1 and CDR2 sequences are DFQATT and SNEGSKA (reference sequence). Between the trimmed V and J ends, which lost 7 bases and 0 bases, there was a span of 16 bases. Incomplete CDR3 DNA: TGCAGTGGCCTGCGGGCGGGACTAGCCAAAAACATT. It yields the protein CSGLRAGLAKNI. Given in full, the CDR3 is CSGLRAGLAKNIQYF.

The sample holds a few counts of this clone. The CDR3 goes on 3 residues after the read ends, and that part is filled in from the germline J gene. V is TRBV13 and J is TRBJ1-2; D is possibly TRBD1 (6 bases). V was trimmed by 2 bases and J by 6 bases, leaving 19 bases between them. CDR3 length equals 16 residues. Germline CDR1 PRHDT, CDR2 FYEKMQ (reference sequence). CDR3 loop: CASSLLQGFRGNGYTF. The DNA read from the CDR3 is TGTGCCAGCAGCTTACTACAGGGCTTCCGTGGGAATGGC.

In this sample, this clone turned up a few times. The read gets to within 3 residues of the CDR3 end, and the germline J gene fills in the rest. V gene TRBV7-3 combines with J gene TRBJ1-6; tentatively, D is TRBD1 (5 bases). Per germline, CDR1 SGHTA and CDR2 FQGTGA. Trimming pared 3 bases from V and 12 bases from J, leaving 12 bases between. The CDR3 is made up of 13 amino acids. The CDR3: CASSFGPGRPLHF. The covered CDR3 bases are TGTGCCAGCAGCTTCGGACCAGGGAGACCC.